This passage covers 11 T cell receptor beta chains from one sample sequenced in a study of siplizumab effects on memory and regulatory T cells. Only in-frame clones appear in the TCRdb table, and some are missing; sequencing was by immunoSEQ multiplex PCR. Of fewer than 30,000 clones listed, 65% to 90% are singletons. The sequencing input was memory CD4+ T cells sorted from blood. The receptors were sampled from a human donor in good health.

The CDR3 region has the DNA TGTGCCAGCAGTTCCGCCCTGGACGGTCCGAACACTGAAGCTTTCTTT. Protein: CASSSALDGPNTEAFF. The chain is built from TRBV28 and TRBJ1-1; no clear D. The CDR3 length is 16 residues. V was shortened by 4 bases and J by 1 base, with 16 bases between the two germline ends. Germline assignment: CDR1 MDHEN and CDR2 SYDVKM.

The chain is built from TRBV29-1 and TRBJ1-4; tentative D call: TRBD1 (5 bases). Germline values: CDR1 SQVTM, CDR2 ANQGSEA. The CDR3 consists of 14 residues. Trimming shortened V by 4 bases and J by 5 bases, and 14 bases separated the two germline ends. CDR3 amino acids: CSVGSGRGNEKLFF. The CDR3 region has the DNA TGCAGCGTTGGGTCGGGACGAGGGAATGAAAAACTGTTTTTT.

The chain combines TRBV30 with TRBJ1-5; D ambiguous. The CDR3 is 15 amino acids. Deletions cut 0 bases from V and 7 bases from J, with 16 bases between. CDR1 is GTSNPN, CDR2 SVGIG, per germline (reference sequence). CDR3 nucleotides: TGTGCCTGGAGTGTGGGTGAGGGTCTCGGCCAGCCCCAGCATTTT. Residues: CAWSVGEGLGQPQHF.

The V and J genes are TRBV10-3 and TRBJ1-1, with D hard to call. The germline CDR1 and CDR2 sequences are ENHRY and SYGVKD. Trimming shortened V by 6 bases and J by 5 bases, and 16 bases separated the two germline ends. The CDR3 is 14 amino acids. The CDR3 loop reads CAIREEGRPTEAFF. In nucleotides, the CDR3 is TGTGCCATCAGGGAGGAAGGCAGGCCTACTGAAGCTTTCTTT.

Comment on this clone: Germline and junction disagree at one end, which may indicate a read error. The chain joins TRBV7-7 to TRBJ2-1; 10 bases fit TRBD1. The germline V gene has CDR1 SSHAT and CDR2 FNYEAQ (reference sequence). The CDR3 is 15 residues long. CDR3 sequence: CASSLARDRGNEQFF. Written as DNA, the CDR3 is TGTGCTAGCAGCTTAGCCCGGGACAGGGGAAATGAGCAGTTCTTC.

The gene calls are TRBV7-2 and TRBJ2-7, with TRBD2 matching over 7 bases. CDR3 length equals 14 residues. Germline V lookup: CDR1 SGHTA, CDR2 FQGNSA. The V gene end was trimmed by 1 base and the J gene end by 6 bases; junction bases not matched to a gene: 6. The CDR3 DNA sequence: TGTGCCAGCAGCTTAGACGCGGGAGTCGGCGAGCAGTACTTC. Its protein product is CASSLDAGVGEQYF. The variable domain in full, completed from reference TRBV7-2 and TRBJ2-7, reads GAGVSQSPSNKVTEKGKDVELRCDPISGHTALYWYRQSLGQGLEFLIYFQGNSAPDKSGLPSDRFSAERTGGSVSTLTIQRTQQEDSAVYLCASSLDAGVGEQYFGPGTRLTVT.

This CDR3 reads CASSEVEYQETQYF. The DNA of the CDR3 is TGTGCCAGCAGTGAAGTCGAGTACCAAGAGACCCAGTACTTC. The chain carries TRBV2 and TRBJ2-5; D ambiguous. V lost 1 base to trimming and J lost 0 bases, with 6 bases between them. The CDR3 runs 14 residues. Germline values: CDR1 SNHLY, CDR2 FYNNEI.

The chain employs TRBV18 and TRBJ2-3; 8 nucleotides align to TRBD2. CDR1 and CDR2 (germline): KGHSH, LQKENI. The CDR3 contains 15 residues. V dropped 5 bases and J dropped 5; count of bases not matched to a gene: 9. CDR3 protein: CASSFRGLGGDTQYF. The CDR3 DNA follows: TGTGCCAGCTCATTTCGGGGACTAGGCGGAGATACGCAGTATTTT.

This rearrangement joins TRBV20-1 to TRBJ1-2; D gene ambiguous. The germline gives CDR1 DFQATT, CDR2 SNEGSKA (reference sequence). The CDR3 contains 11 residues. Trimming removed 6 bases from V and 8 bases from J, with 13 bases in between. The CDR3 loop reads CSAPTVEGYTF. The DNA for the CDR3 is TGCAGTGCGCCGACCGTGGAGGGCTACACCTTC.

The chain combines TRBV5-1 with TRBJ1-4; possible D gene TRBD1, 5 bases. The V end was cut by 0 bases, the J end by 8 bases, with 14 bases between. Germline-derived CDR1 and CDR2 are SGHRS and YFSETQ. The CDR3 has 15 amino acids. The CDR3 is CASSLGAGATEKLFF. DNA for the CDR3: TGCGCCAGCAGCTTGGGGGCCGGGGCCACAGAAAAACTGTTTTTT.

This clone was observed a handful of times. The J gene is TRBJ2-6, the V gene TRBV23-1, with D perhaps TRBD1 (5 bases). TRBV23-1 is sorted into the ORF group, with uncertain function. This CDR3 is 18 amino acids long. Trimming left V 4 bases short and J 0 bases short, with 16 bases between. The CDR3 coding sequence is TGCGCCAGCAGTCTTCTGGACACAACTCCCTCTGGGGCCAACGTCCTGACTTTC. Translation gives CASSLLDTTPSGANVLTF.